This T cell receptor (beta chain) was captured by sequencing in a study of blood T cell repertoires in COVID-19. Overall study: Sites in the United States, Italy and Spain provided acute and convalescent COVID-19 samples. T cells, B-cell-depleted T cells, or PBMCs supplied cDNA or gDNA.

Clones were read by immunoSEQ multiplex PCR, and TCRdb kept only the in-frame ones, dropping some. The top ten hold 5.5% to 8.5% of the sample, which has about 30,000 clones, 85% seen once. Germline lookup yields CDR1 SEHNR and CDR2 FQNEAQ (reference sequence). Losses at the gene ends were 5 bases for V and 3 bases for J; bases not matched to a gene: 13. The CDR3 extends over 17 amino acids. This clone was counted only a few times. Input material: peripheral blood. The TCR was taken from a man in his 60s with active COVID-19. The chain combines TRBV7-9 with TRBJ2-1; 7 bases fit TRBD2. CDR3 nucleotide sequence: TGTGCCAGCAGCAGAGGGTTGAGCGGGGAATTCTACAATGAGCAGTTCTTC. This sequence encodes CASSRGLSGEFYNEQFF.